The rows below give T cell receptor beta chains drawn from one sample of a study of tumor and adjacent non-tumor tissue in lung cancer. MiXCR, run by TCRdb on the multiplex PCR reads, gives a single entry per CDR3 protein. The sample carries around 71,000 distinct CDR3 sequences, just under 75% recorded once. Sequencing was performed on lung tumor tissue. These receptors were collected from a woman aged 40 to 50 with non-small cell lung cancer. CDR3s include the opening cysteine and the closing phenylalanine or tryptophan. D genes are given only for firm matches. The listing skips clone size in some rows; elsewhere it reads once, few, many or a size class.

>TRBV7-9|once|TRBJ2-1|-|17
TGTGCCAGCAGCTTAGTTCTGTCAGGGGACCTCTACATTGAGCAGTTCTTC
CASSLVLSGDLYIEQFF
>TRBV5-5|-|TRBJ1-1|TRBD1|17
TGTGCCAGTAGCGACCGGGACAGGGAGCTTATGTTCACTGAAGCTTTCTTT
CASSDRDRELMFTEAFF
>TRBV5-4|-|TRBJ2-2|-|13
TGTGCCAGCAGCTTGGGGGGGTCCGGGGAGCTCTTTTTT
CASSLGGSGELFF
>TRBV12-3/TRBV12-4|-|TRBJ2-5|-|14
TGTGCCAGCAGTTTTGATGGAGTTCAAGAGACCCAGTGCTTC
CASSFDGVQETQCF
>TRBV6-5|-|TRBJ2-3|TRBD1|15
TGTGCCAGCATTTACTCCCAAACAGGGGCAGATATGCAGTATTTT
CASIYSQTGADMQYF
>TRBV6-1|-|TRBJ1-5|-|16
TGTGCCAGCAGTACCCGCACCGGCGATGGTAATCAGCCCCAGCATTTT
CASSTRTGDGNQPQHF
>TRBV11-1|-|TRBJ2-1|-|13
TGTGCCAACAGTTTACACAAGGGATGGGATCAGTTCTTC
CANSLHKGWDQFF
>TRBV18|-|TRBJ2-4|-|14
TGTGCCAGCTCACCACCGGGCCCCGAGGGCATTCAGTACTTC
CASSPPGPEGIQYF
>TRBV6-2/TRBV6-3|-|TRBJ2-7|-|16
TGTGCCAGCAGTACGGAAGCGATGGAACTCTCCTACGAGCAGGACTTC
CASSTEAMELSYEQDF
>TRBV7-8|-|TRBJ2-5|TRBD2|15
TGTGCCAACAGCTTGTCTGTAGCGGGAGAAGAGACCCAGTACTTC
CANSLSVAGEETQYF
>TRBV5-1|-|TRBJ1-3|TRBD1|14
TGCGCCTGTAGCTTCCGGACAGGAGATAACACCATATATTTT
CACSFRTGDNTIYF
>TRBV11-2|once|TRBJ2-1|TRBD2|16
TGTGCCAGCAGCTCCGACCGACTAGCCCTTGACAATGTGCAGTTCTTC
CASSSDRLALDNVQFF
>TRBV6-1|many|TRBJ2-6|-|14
TGTGCCAGCAGCCTTAACTCTGGGGCCAACGTCCTGACTTTC
CASSLNSGANVLTF
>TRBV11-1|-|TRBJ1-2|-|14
TGCGCCAGCAGCTTAGGCCAGTCGGCAGATGGCTACACCTTC
CASSLGQSADGYTF
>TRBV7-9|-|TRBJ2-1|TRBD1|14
TGTACCAGCAAGGGGCAGGGGGCCGGTAATGAGCAGTTCTTC
CTSKGQGAGNEQFF
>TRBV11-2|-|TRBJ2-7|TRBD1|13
TGTGCCAGCAGCATCCGGGACAAGGGACAGGCGGTTTTC
CASSIRDKGQAVF
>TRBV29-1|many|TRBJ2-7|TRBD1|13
TGCAGCGTATCAACGGGACAGGGTTACGAGCAGTACTTC
CSVSTGQGYEQYF
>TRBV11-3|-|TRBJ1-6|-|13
TGTGCCTGCAACCATGGGGAGAATTCATACCTCCACTTT
CACNHGENSYLHF
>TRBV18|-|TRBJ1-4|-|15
TGTGCCACCTCAGAAAGCGTTTCAACTAATGAAAAACTGTTTTTT
CATSESVSTNEKLFF
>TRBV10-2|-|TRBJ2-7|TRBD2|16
TGCGCCAGCAGCCGACTAGCGGGAGTCCGGGCCTACGAGCACTACTTC
CASSRLAGVRAYEHYF
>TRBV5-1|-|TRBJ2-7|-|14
TGCGCCAGATCCCGGACCCCTGGGGGACACGAGCAGTACTTC
CARSRTPGGHEQYF
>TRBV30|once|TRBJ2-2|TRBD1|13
TGTACCTGGAGTGGGACAGACACAGGGGAGCTGTTTTTT
CTWSGTDTGELFF
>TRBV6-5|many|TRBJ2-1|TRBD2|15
TGTGCCAGCAGGCCTACTAGCGGGGCTTACAATGAGCAGTTCTTC
CASRPTSGAYNEQFF
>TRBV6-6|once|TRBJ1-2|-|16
TGTGCCAGCAGTTCACTAAACTCGGGGGGGAGAGATGGCTACACCTTC
CASSSLNSGGRDGYTF
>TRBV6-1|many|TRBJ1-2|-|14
TGTGCCAGCAGCGCAACAGGACTGCTATATGGCTACACCTTC
CASSATGLLYGYTF
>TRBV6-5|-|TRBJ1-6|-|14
TGTGCCAGCAGGGCAGGAACCTATAATTCACCCCTCCACTTT
CASRAGTYNSPLHF
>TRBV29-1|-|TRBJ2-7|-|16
TGCAGCACCGCCTGCACTAACGGGAAGAGAGCCTACGAGCAGTACTTC
CSTACTNGKRAYEQYF
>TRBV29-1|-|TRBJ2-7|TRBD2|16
TGCAGCGTCGCCCGAACTAGCGTGAAGAGAGCCTACGAGCAGTACTTC
CSVARTSVKRAYEQYF
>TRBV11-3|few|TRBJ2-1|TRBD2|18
TGTGCCAGCAGCTTACAAGTTTCGCAGCTAGCGGGGAGCAATGAGCAGTTCTTC
CASSLQVSQLAGSNEQFF
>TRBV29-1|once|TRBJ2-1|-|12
TGCAGCACAAATTCAGGGGTGATGGGGCAGTTCTTC
CSTNSGVMGQFF
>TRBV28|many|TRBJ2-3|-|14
TGTGCCAGCAGAGAGGGGGTGGTCGTTGATACGCAGTATTTT
CASREGVVVDTQYF
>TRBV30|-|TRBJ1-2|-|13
TGTGCCTGGAGCCCCTCAGGAGTTCGGGACTACACCTTC
CAWSPSGVRDYTF
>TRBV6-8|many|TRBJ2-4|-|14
TGTGCCAGCAGTACGGAGGGGGCCCAAAACATTCAGTACTTC
CASSTEGAQNIQYF
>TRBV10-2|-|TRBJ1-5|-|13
TGCGCCAGCAGTGAGTTTGGGAATCGGCCCCAGCATTTT
CASSEFGNRPQHF
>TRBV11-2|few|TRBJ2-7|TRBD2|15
TGTGTCGGCAGCCACCCCGGGACTAGCGGATACGAGCAGAACTTC
CVGSHPGTSGYEQNF
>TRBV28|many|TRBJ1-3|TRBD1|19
TGTGCCAGCACACCTACCGGGACAGGGCTTCTGGCTCAAGGAAACACCATATATTTT
CASTPTGTGLLAQGNTIYF
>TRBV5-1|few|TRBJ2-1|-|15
TGCGCCAGCAGCTTTAGGCCAGGAACGTACAATGAGCAGTTCTTC
CASSFRPGTYNEQFF
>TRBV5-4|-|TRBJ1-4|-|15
TGTGCCGGCAGCTTGTTGGCTGGAGGGAGTGAAATACTGTTTTTT
CAGSLLAGGSEILFF
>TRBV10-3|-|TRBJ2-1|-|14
TGTGCCATCAGTGTATTCCCAGCGGACAATGAGCAGTTCTTC
CAISVFPADNEQFF
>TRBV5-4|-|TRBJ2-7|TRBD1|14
TGTGCCAGCTGCACGGGGACAGGTATCGGAGAGCAGTACTTC
CASCTGTGIGEQYF
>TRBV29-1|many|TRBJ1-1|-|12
TGCAGCGTCGCCACCAAGAACACTGAAGCTTTCTTT
CSVATKNTEAFF
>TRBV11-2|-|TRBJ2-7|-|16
TGTGCCAGCAACCCCCTCGGTGGGCAGGGATACTACGGGCAGTACTTC
CASNPLGGQGYYGQYF
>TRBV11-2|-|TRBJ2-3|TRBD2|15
TGTCCCAGGAGATTAAGCGGGGGTAGCACAGATACGCAGTATTTT
CPRRLSGGSTDTQYF
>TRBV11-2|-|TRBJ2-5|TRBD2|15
TGTGCTAGCAGCCGGTCCACTAGCGGACGGGAGACCCATTACTTC
CASSRSTSGRETHYF
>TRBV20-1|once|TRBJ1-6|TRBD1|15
TGCAGTGCTAGAGATGGGGACAGGGGATCGTCACCCTTCCACTTT
CSARDGDRGSSPFHF
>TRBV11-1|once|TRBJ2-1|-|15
TGTGTCAGCAGCTCATGGGTGGTAGATTACCATGAGCAGTTCTTC
CVSSSWVVDYHEQFF
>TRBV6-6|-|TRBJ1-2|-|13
TGTGCCAGCAGTTTGACAGTTGGTGACGGCTACACCTTC
CASSLTVGDGYTF
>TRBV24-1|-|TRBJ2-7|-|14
TGTGCCACCAGTTTAGGTATGGCCGGATACAAGCAGTACTTC
CATSLGMAGYKQYF
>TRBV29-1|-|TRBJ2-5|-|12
TGCAGCGTGGTAGTAGTCCAGGAGACCCAGTACTTC
CSVVVVQETQYF
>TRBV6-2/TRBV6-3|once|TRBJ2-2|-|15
TGTGCCAGCAGGCTAGTGGGATATAACACAGGGGAGCTGTTTTTT
CASRLVGYNTGELFF
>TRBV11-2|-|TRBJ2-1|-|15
TGTGCCAGCAGCTTAGGTGGGGCAGAGTACAATGAGCAATTCTTC
CASSLGGAEYNEQFF